This TCR beta chain was recovered during a study of T-cell memory formation after mild COVID-19. Study in general: Largely, TCR clusters stayed within a single donor.

Whole-study results and caveats: Clones that contracted clustered mainly in CM and EM if CD4+ and in EMRA if CD8+.

The CDR3 consists of 14 residues. CDR1 and CDR2 (germline): MNHEY, SVGAGI. Trimming cost V 2 bases and J 7 bases, with 12 bases left between them. This clonotype was counted only a few times. The antigen remains unidentified. In TCRdb, the 5' RACE reads were re-called with MiXCR into one record per CDR3 protein. The sample gives tens of thousands of distinct CDR3 sequences, around a fifth of which show up once; approximately 1.4% is in the top ten. Sequenced: PBMCs or a T cell subset sorted from them (not recorded which). The sequence derives from an adult who had mild COVID-19 (a few samples of this study predate the infection). Cell type and time point are not known. The V call is TRBV6-5, the J call TRBJ1-5; unclear D gene. The CDR3 spells CASSYVQSGQPQHF. CDR3 coding DNA: TGTGCCAGCAGTTACGTCCAGTCAGGCCAGCCCCAGCATTTT.